This T cell receptor beta chain stems from a study of blood T cell repertoires in COVID-19. On the study more broadly: The analysed material was cDNA or gDNA that came from T cells, B-cell-depleted T cells, or PBMCs.

This CDR3 contains 13 residues. The V gene's germline CDR1 is WSHSY and CDR2 SAAADI. Trimming shortened V by 3 bases and J by 1 base, and 6 bases separated the two germline ends. The protocol was immunoSEQ multiplex PCR, while the TCRdb copy is restricted to in-frame clones and leaves out a portion. The sample lists approximately 200,000 clones; 84% were seen once. V usage is TRBV10-2 and J usage is TRBJ2-5, with unresolved D. The source of this sequence is a woman aged 30 to 39 who had recovered from COVID-19. The sample comprised peripheral blood. This CDR3 is CASSDESQETQYF. As DNA, the CDR3 is TGCGCCAGCAGTGATGAGAGCCAAGAGACCCAGTACTTC.